This paragraph reports one TCR beta chain. Its antigen is not known. The entry originates in a study of OX40 agonist ivuxolimab in advanced cancers. Across the study: From roughly 23 to 85 years was the age range, with a mean of around 56 years, and 70% to 85% were male. Prior anti-PD-1, anti-PD-L1 or anti-CTLA-4 therapy did not bar entry, and roughly 40% had some. General study findings and limits: With doses of 0.1 to 3.0 mg/kg, CD4+ and CD8+ blood T cells had undergone clonal expansion by week 6.

Sequencing was performed with immunoSEQ multiplex PCR; in TCRdb, only in-frame clones are kept and a portion is missing. The sample contains tens of thousands of clones, approximately 87% of which appear only once. Germline V gene sequence: CDR1 MNHEY, CDR2 SMNVEV (reference sequence). This CDR3 region has 17 residues. V lost 5 bases, J lost 3 bases, and 15 bases stayed unmatched. V usage is TRBV27 and J usage is TRBJ2-7, with 8 bases identical to TRBD1. The TCR originated in an adult with an advanced solid tumor such as melanoma, head and neck, liver or kidney cancer. The specimen comprised CD4+ or CD8+ T cells sorted from blood, sampled in a trial of the OX40 agonist ivuxolimab. The CDR3 region is CASSPHNGQGLGYEQYF. CDR3 bases: TGTGCCAGCAGTCCGCACAACGGACAGGGTCTAGGCTACGAGCAGTACTTC.